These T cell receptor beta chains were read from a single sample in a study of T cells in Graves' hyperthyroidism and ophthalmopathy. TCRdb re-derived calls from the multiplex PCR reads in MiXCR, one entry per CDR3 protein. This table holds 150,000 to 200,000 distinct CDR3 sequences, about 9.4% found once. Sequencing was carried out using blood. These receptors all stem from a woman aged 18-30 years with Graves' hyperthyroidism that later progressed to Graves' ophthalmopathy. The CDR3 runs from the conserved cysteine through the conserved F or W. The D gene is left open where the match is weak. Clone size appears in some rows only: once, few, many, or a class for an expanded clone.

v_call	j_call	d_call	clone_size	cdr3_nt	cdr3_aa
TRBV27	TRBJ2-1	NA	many	TGTGCCAGCTTGAAGGGCCCCAATGAGCAGTTCTTC	CASLKGPNEQFF
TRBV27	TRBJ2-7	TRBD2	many	TGTGCCACGGGCCGGGGGGGGAGCTCCTACGAGCAGTACTTC	CATGRGGSSYEQYF
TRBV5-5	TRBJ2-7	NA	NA	TGTGCCAGCAGCTTTGGAGGGGGGGCCTACGAGCAGTACTTC	CASSFGGGAYEQYF
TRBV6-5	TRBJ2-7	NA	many	TGTGCCAGCAGTTACTCGGGTGACGAGCAGTACTTC	CASSYSGDEQYF
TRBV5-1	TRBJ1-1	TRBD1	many	TGCGCCAGCAGCTTCTCCGGGACAGGGATGAACACTGAAGCTTTCTTT	CASSFSGTGMNTEAFF
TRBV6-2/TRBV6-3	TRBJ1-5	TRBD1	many	TGTGCCAGCAGTTCTTCTGCCGGGACAGGGGGGATCTCGAGCAATCAGCCCCAGCATTTT	CASSSSAGTGGISSNQPQHF
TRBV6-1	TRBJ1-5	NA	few	TGTGCCAGCAGTGCCCTCGGCGTTCAGCCCCAGCATTTT	CASSALGVQPQHF
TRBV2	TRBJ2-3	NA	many	TGTGCCAGCAGAGGAGACAGGTTATCTAGCACAGATACGCAGTATTTT	CASRGDRLSSTDTQYF
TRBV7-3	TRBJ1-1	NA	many	TGTGCCAGCAGCTTAGGCGCGGGGGGAAACACTGAAGCTTTCTTT	CASSLGAGGNTEAFF
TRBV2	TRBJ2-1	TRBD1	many	TGTGCCAGCAGCTTCGGACAGGGGGGGAATGAGCAGTTCTTC	CASSFGQGGNEQFF
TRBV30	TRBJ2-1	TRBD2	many	TGTGCCTGGAGTGTAGCTAGCGGGATCTACAATGAGCAGTTCTTC	CAWSVASGIYNEQFF
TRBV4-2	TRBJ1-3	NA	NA	TGTGCCAGCAGCCAAGAGAGGCTGTACTCTGGAAACACCATATATTTT	CASSQERLYSGNTIYF
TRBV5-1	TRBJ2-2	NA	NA	TGCGCCAGCAGCTTGGTGGCTGGCTACACCGGGGAGCTGTTTTTT	CASSLVAGYTGELFF
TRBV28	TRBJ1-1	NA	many	TGTGCCAGCAGTTTTCTTCGGACAACTGAAGCTTTCTTT	CASSFLRTTEAFF
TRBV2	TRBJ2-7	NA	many	TGTGCCAGCAGCGCGGGACAGAGCCCCGACGAGCAGTACTTC	CASSAGQSPDEQYF
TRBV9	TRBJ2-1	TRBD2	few	TGTGCCAGCGGGCTAGCGGGGGCTTCCTCCTACAATGAGCAGTCCTTC	CASGLAGASSYNEQSF
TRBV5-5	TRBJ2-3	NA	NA	TGCGCCAGCAGCCCGGACTCCTTAGTCGGAGATACGCAGTATTTT	CASSPDSLVGDTQYF
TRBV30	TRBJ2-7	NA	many	TGTGCCTGGAGTGTAGGACTTGCCTACGAGCAGTACTTC	CAWSVGLAYEQYF
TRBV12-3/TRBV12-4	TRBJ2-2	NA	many	TGTGCCAGCAGTTATCAATGGACAAACTACTACACCGGGGAGCTGTTTTTT	CASSYQWTNYYTGELFF
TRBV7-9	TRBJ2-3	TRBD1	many	TGTGCCAGCAGCTTACTTCCCGGACAGGGCACAGATACGCAGTATTTT	CASSLLPGQGTDTQYF
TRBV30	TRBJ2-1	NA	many	TGTGCCTGGACCTCCGGGAAGGGGTTTTACAATGAGCAGTTCTTC	CAWTSGKGFYNEQFF
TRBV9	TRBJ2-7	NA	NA	TGTGCCAGCAGCCCTTCCGGGTCGCCCTACGAGCAGTACTTC	CASSPSGSPYEQYF
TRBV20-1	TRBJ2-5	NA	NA	TGCAGTGCTAGGGAGGACAGTTTCCAAGAGACCCAGTACTTC	CSAREDSFQETQYF
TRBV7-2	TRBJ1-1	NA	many	TGTGCCAGCAGCTTCGGGATAGGGATGAACACTGAAGCTTTCTTT	CASSFGIGMNTEAFF
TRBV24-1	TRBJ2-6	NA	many	TGTGCCACCAGTGATTCCGGACAGGGAGGGGCTGGGGCCAACGTCCTGACTTTC	CATSDSGQGGAGANVLTF
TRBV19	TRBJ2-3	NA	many	TGTGCCAGTAGTAAACGGGGTCCCGCCACAGATACGCAGTATTTT	CASSKRGPATDTQYF
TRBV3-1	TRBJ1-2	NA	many	TGTGCCAGCAGCCAAGATTTCCCAGGGGTTCGTGGCTACACCTTC	CASSQDFPGVRGYTF
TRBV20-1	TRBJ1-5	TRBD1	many	TGCAGTGCTTCCCCTACAGGGGAGTCAGAGCAGCCCCAGCATTTT	CSASPTGESEQPQHF
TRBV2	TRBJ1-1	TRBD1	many	TGTGCCAGCAGTCAAGGGGGCATCACTGAAGCTTTCTTT	CASSQGGITEAFF
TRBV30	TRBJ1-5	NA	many	TGTGCCTGGACCACAGGTGGTCAGCCCCAGCATTTT	CAWTTGGQPQHF
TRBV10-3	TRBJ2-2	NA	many	TGTGCCATCAGTCTTAACGGGGCGTCCGGGGAGCTGTTTTTT	CAISLNGASGELFF
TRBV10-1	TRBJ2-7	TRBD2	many	TGCGCCAGCAGCCTCGACCTAGCGGACGAGCAGTACTTC	CASSLDLADEQYF
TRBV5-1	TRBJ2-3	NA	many	TGCGCCAGCACCAACGGCGGGACAATAACAGATACGCAGTATTTT	CASTNGGTITDTQYF
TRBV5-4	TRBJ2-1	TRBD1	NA	TGTGCCAGCAGCACCACAGGGGGCTCCTACAATGAGCAGTTCTTC	CASSTTGGSYNEQFF
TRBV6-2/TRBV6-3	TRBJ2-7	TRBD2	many	TGTGCCAGCAGTTCCCGGGACTACTCCTACGAGCAGTACTTC	CASSSRDYSYEQYF
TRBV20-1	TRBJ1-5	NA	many	TGCAGTGCTCAACGTGTTGGACATCTCGGCAATCAGCCCCAGCATTTT	CSAQRVGHLGNQPQHF
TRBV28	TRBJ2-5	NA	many	TGTGCCAGCAGAGAGAAGGAGACCCAGTACTTC	CASREKETQYF
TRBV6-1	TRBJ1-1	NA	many	TGTGCCAGCAGGGACCGACGGGGGAACACTGAAGCTTTCTTT	CASRDRRGNTEAFF